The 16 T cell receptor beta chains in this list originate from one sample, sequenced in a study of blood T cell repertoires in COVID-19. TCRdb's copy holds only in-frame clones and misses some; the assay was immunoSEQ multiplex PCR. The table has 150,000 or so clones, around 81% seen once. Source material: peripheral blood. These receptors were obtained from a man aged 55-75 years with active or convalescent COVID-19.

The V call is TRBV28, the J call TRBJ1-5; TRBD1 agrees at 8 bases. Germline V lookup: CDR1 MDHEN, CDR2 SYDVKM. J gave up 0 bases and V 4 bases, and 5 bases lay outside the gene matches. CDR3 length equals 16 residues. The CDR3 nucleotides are TGTGCCAGCAGTTATACAGGGGGTTATAGCAATCAGCCCCAGCATTTT. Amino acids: CASSYTGGYSNQPQHF.

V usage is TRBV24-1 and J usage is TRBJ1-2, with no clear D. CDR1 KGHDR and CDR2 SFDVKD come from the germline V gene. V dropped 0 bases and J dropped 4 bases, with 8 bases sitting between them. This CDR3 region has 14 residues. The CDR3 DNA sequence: TGTGCCACCAGTGATTTGAGCACGCGCTATGGCTACACCTTC. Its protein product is CATSDLSTRYGYTF.

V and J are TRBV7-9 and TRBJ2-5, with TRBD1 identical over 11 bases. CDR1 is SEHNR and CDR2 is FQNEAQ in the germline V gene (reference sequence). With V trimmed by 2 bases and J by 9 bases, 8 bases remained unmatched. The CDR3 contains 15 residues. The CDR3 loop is CASSLLGQGALAQYF. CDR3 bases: TGTGCCAGCAGCTTACTCGGACAGGGGGCCCTGGCCCAGTACTTC.

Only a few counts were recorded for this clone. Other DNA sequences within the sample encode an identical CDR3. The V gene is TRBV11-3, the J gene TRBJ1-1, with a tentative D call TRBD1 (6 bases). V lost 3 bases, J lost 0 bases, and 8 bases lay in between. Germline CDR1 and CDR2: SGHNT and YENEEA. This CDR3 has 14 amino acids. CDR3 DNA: TGTGCCAGCAGCTTGGGGGGGCTGAACACTGAAGCTTTCTTT. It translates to CASSLGGLNTEAFF.

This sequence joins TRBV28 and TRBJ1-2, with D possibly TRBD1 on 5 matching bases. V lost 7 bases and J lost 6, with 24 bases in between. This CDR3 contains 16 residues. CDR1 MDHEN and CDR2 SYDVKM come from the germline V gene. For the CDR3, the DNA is TGTGCCAGCACCCCGGGAGGATTAGGGGAGGGCGATGGCTACACCTTC. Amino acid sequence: CASTPGGLGEGDGYTF.

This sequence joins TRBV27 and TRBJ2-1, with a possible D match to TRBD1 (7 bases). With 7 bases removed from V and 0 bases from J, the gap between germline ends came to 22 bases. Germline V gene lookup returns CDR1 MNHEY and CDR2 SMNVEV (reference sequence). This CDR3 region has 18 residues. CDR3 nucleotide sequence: TGTGCCAGCATTAGGAGGGGGCGAGAATTAACCTCCTACAATGAGCAGTTCTTC. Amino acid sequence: CASIRRGRELTSYNEQFF.

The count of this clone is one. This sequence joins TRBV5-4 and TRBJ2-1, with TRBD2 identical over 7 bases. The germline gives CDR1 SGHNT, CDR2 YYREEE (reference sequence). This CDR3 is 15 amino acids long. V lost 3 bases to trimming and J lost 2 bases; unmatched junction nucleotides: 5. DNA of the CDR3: TGTGCCAGCAGCTCCGGGGGGACGACCTACAATGAGCAGTTCTTC. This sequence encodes CASSSGGTTYNEQFF.

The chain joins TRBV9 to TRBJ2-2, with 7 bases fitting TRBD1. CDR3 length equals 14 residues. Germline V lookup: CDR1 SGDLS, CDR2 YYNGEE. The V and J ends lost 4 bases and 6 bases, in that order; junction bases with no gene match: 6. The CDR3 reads CASSLTGVAGELFF. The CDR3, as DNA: TGTGCCAGCAGCTTAACAGGGGTGGCCGGGGAGCTGTTTTTT.

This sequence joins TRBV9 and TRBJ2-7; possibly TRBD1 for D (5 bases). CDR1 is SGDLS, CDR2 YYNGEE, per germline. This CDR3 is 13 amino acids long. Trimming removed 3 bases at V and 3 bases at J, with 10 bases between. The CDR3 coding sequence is TGTGCCAGCAGCGGCCCCGACAGCTACGAGCAGTACTTC. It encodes CASSGPDSYEQYF.

This CDR3 is CASSIGAPGGEQYF. The CDR3 DNA follows: TGTGCCAGTAGTATAGGGGCTCCGGGGGGCGAGCAGTACTTC. The V and J genes are TRBV19 and TRBJ2-7, with TRBD2 matching 7 bases. Germline lookup yields CDR1 LNHDA and CDR2 SQIVND (reference sequence). J lost 6 bases, V lost 1 base, and 6 bases had no gene match. The CDR3 is 14 residues long.

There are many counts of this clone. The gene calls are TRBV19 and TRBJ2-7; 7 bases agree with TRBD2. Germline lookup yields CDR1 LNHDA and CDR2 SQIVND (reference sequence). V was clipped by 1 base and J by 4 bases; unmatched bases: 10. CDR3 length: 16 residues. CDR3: CASSIAVSGALYEQYF. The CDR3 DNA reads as TGTGCCAGTAGTATAGCGGTGAGCGGGGCGTTATACGAGCAGTACTTC.

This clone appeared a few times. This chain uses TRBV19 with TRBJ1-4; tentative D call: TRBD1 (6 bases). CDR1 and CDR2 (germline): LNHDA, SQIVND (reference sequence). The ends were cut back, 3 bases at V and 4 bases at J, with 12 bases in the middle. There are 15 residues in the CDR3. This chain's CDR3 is CASSIGQLNNEKLFF. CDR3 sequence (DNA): TGTGCCAGTAGTATTGGACAGCTCAATAATGAAAAACTGTTTTTT. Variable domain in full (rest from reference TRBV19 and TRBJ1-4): DGGITQSPKYLFRKEGQNVTLSCEQNLNHDAMYWYRQDPGQGLRLIYYSQIVNDFQKGDIAEGYSVSREKKESFPLTVTSAQKNPTAFYLCASSIGQLNNEKLFFGSGTQLSVL.

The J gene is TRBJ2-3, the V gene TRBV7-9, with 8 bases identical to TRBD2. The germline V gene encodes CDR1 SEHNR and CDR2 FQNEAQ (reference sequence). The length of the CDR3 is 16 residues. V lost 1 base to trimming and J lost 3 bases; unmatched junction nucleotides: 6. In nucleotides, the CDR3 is TGTGCCAGCAGCTTAGGGTCGGGGGGGCCGACAGATACGCAGTATTTT. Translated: CASSLGSGGPTDTQYF.

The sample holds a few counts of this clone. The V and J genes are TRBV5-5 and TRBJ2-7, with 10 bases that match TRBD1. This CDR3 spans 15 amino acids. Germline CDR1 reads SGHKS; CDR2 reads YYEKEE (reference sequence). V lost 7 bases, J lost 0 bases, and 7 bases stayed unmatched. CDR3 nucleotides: TGTGCCAGCGGAAGAAGGGACAGGGGCTCCTACGAGCAGTACTTC. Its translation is CASGRRDRGSYEQYF.

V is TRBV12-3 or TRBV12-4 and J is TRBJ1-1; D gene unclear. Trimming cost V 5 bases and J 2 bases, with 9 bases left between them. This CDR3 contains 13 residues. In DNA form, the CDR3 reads TGTGCCAGCAGTCCGGGTTCTAACACTGAAGCTTTCTTT. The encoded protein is CASSPGSNTEAFF.

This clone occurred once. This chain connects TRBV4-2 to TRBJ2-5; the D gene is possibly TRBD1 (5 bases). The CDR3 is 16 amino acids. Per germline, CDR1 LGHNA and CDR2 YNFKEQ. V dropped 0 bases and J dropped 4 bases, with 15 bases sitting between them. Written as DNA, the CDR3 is TGTGCCAGCAGCCAAGATAGCCAGGGTAGATCAGAGACCCAGTACTTC. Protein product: CASSQDSQGRSETQYF.